The 25 T cell receptor beta chains presented below share a single source sample, sequenced in a study of blood T cell repertoires in COVID-19. Sequencing used immunoSEQ multiplex PCR; TCRdb keeps in-frame clones, though not all of them. The sample holds roughly 250,000 clones; roughly 82% are singletons and the top ten take more than 4.5%. Sequenced material: peripheral blood. These receptors were taken from a woman older than 75 with active or convalescent COVID-19.

The rearrangement uses TRBV2 and TRBJ1-2; TRBD1 matches at 7 bases. V shed 3 bases, J shed 8 bases, and the junction held 6 bases outside the gene matches. The CDR3 extends over 13 amino acids. Germline V gene data show CDR1 as SNHLY and CDR2 as FYNNEI. CDR3 region: CASSESQGSGYTF. CDR3 sequence (DNA): TGTGCCAGCAGTGAGTCACAGGGGAGCGGCTACACCTTC.

V gene TRBV12-3 or TRBV12-4 combines with J gene TRBJ2-7; TRBD1 is a possible D gene (5 bases). Trimming removed 5 bases at V and 1 base at J, with 9 bases between. The CDR3 totals 13 residues. CDR3 region: CASSLGHSYEQYF. The CDR3 nucleotides read TGTGCCAGCAGTCTAGGACATTCCTACGAGCAGTACTTC.

In this sample, this clone turned up once. V usage is TRBV6-5 and J usage is TRBJ2-1; TRBD1 aligns across 8 bases. The CDR3 consists of 15 residues. The J segment lost 8 bases and the V segment lost 6 bases, leaving 12 bases of the junction unmatched. Germline V gene data show CDR1 as MNHEY and CDR2 as SVGAGI. The CDR3 is CASRDRTGYPYEQFF. The CDR3 DNA reads as TGTGCCAGCAGGGATAGGACAGGGTATCCGTATGAGCAGTTCTTC.

The chain combines TRBV18 with TRBJ1-2; possibly TRBD1 for D (6 bases). The CDR3 has 12 residues. V gave up 6 bases and J gave up 6 bases, with 11 bases separating them. CDR1 and CDR2 from the germline V gene are KGHSH and LQKENI. The CDR3 nucleotides read TGTGCCAGCTCCTGGACAGATGATGGCTACACCTTC. As protein: CASSWTDDGYTF.

The gene calls are TRBV11-3 and TRBJ2-3; TRBD2 agrees at 10 bases. CDR1 is SGHNT, CDR2 YENEEA, per germline. This CDR3 has 16 residues. V shed 3 bases, J shed 1 base, and the junction held 4 bases outside the gene matches. The CDR3 nucleotides read TGTGCCAGCAGCTTGGCCGGGACTAGCGGCACAGATACGCAGTATTTT. As protein: CASSLAGTSGTDTQYF.

The V call is TRBV29-1, the J call TRBJ2-1; D possibly corresponds to TRBD1 (5 bases). V lost 4 bases and J 2 bases, leaving 12 bases between the germline ends. The CDR3 is made up of 14 amino acids. CDR1 is SQVTM, CDR2 ANQGSEA, per germline. The CDR3 reads CSVGWTSPYNEQFF. The CDR3 bases are TGCAGCGTTGGATGGACAAGTCCCTACAATGAGCAGTTCTTC.

CDR3 protein: CASSPSLFEQFF. As DNA, the CDR3 is TGTGCCAGCTCACCCTCCCTATTTGAGCAGTTCTTC. This chain joins TRBV18 and TRBJ2-1; no firm D call. V dropped 3 bases and J dropped 9 bases, with 9 bases sitting between them. The CDR3 is 12 amino acids. Germline CDR1 is KGHSH and CDR2 is LQKENI.

The J gene is TRBJ1-4, the V gene TRBV19; no clear D. The CDR3 sequence is 9 residues long. Germline CDR1 and CDR2: LNHDA and SQIVND (reference sequence). In DNA, the CDR3 is TGTGTGAGTAATGAAAAACTGTTTTTT. Translated: CVSNEKLFF.

The chain joins TRBV27 to TRBJ2-7, with TRBD1 as a possible D gene (5 bases). Per germline, CDR1 MNHEY and CDR2 SMNVEV (reference sequence). Trimming cost V 6 bases and J 1 base, with 10 bases left between them. This CDR3 has 13 residues. DNA of the CDR3: TGTGCCAGCAGACGTTCAGGGTCCTACGAGCAGTACTTC. Translated: CASRRSGSYEQYF.

There are a few counts of this clone. V gene TRBV6-5 combines with J gene TRBJ2-3; D is undetermined. Germline-derived CDR1 and CDR2 are MNHEY and SVGAGI. The germline V and J ends were trimmed by 0 bases and 2 bases, with 6 bases remaining between them. This CDR3 is built from 14 residues. CDR3 sequence (DNA): TGTGCCAGCAGTTACTCGACTGTCACAGATACGCAGTATTTT. Translation gives CASSYSTVTDTQYF.

The rearrangement links TRBV6-7 to TRBJ1-3, with TRBD1 matching 7 bases. TRBV6-7 is placed among ORFs of uncertain function. This CDR3 region has 15 residues. With 10 bases clipped from V and 0 bases from J, the junction kept 9 bases outside the gene matches. The CDR3 spells CATLDRPSSGNTIYF. The DNA of the CDR3 is TGTGCCACCCTGGACAGGCCGAGCTCTGGAAACACCATATATTTT.

The chain couples TRBV30 to TRBJ1-1; D perhaps matches TRBD1 (6 bases). The V gene lost 8 bases and the J gene lost 6 bases, with 22 bases spanning the gap. CDR3 size: 14 residues. In germline, CDR1 is GTSNPN, CDR2 SVGIG (reference sequence). This CDR3 reads CAGIGKDRKAEAFF. CDR3 nucleotide sequence: TGTGCCGGAATAGGAAAGGACAGAAAGGCTGAAGCTTTCTTT.

J is TRBJ2-1 and V is TRBV29-1; D gene ambiguous. CDR1 and CDR2 from the germline V gene are SQVTM and ANQGSEA. This CDR3 region has 13 residues. V was trimmed by 5 bases and J by 7 bases, leaving 15 bases between them. The CDR3 DNA follows: TGCAGCGTTAGCTCCTCCCTCAGGAATGAGCAGTTCTTC. Its protein is CSVSSSLRNEQFF.

The V call is TRBV2, the J call TRBJ1-1; tentatively, D is TRBD1 (5 bases). The CDR3 covers 13 residues. CDR1 and CDR2 (germline): SNHLY, FYNNEI. V was trimmed by 6 bases and J by 5 bases, leaving 13 bases between them. CDR3 in amino acids: CASRMAGETEAFF. Here the CDR3 DNA reads TGTGCCAGCAGAATGGCGGGGGAAACTGAAGCTTTCTTT.

V usage is TRBV10-1 and J usage is TRBJ1-3; 8 bases are a match to TRBD1. Trimming cost V 6 bases and J 6 bases; bases outside gene matches: 7. The CDR3 contains 14 residues. The V gene's germline CDR1 is WNHNN and CDR2 SYGVQD (reference sequence). DNA for the CDR3: TGCGCCAGCAGGACGGGACAGGTCGCAAACACCATATATTTT. Its translation: CASRTGQVANTIYF.

This clone was counted between two and nine times. The CDR3 reads CASSQRPGTGADTQYF. CDR3 coding DNA: TGCGCCAGCAGCCAACGACCCGGGACAGGGGCAGATACGCAGTATTTT. This chain joins TRBV4-1 and TRBJ2-3, with TRBD1 identical over 10 bases. V gave up 2 bases and J gave up 4 bases; unmatched junction bases: 6. There are 16 residues in the CDR3. Germline V gene lookup returns CDR1 MGHRA and CDR2 YSYEKL.

The chain has TRBV5-1 and TRBJ2-3; D possibly corresponds to TRBD2 (7 bases). The ends were cut back, 0 bases at V and 2 bases at J, with 13 bases in the middle. Looked up from germline, CDR1 is SGHRS and CDR2 is YFSETQ. CDR3 length equals 16 residues. The CDR3 loop reads CASSLGGGFNTDTQYF. CDR3 in DNA: TGCGCCAGCAGCTTGGGCGGGGGCTTTAACACAGATACGCAGTATTTT.

The V and J genes are TRBV19 and TRBJ1-5; TRBD1 matches at 9 bases. Looked up from germline, CDR1 is LNHDA and CDR2 is SQIVND (reference sequence). The CDR3 totals 15 residues. V shed 4 bases and J 6 bases; nucleotides not matched to a gene: 7. CDR3 sequence (DNA): TGTGCCAGTAGTAGTTGGACAGGGGATGGTCAGCCCCAGCATTTT. Its protein is CASSSWTGDGQPQHF.

This clone has only one observation. V and J are TRBV10-3 and TRBJ2-2, with unresolved D. V lost 8 bases to trimming and J lost 6 bases, with 10 bases between them. Germline V gives CDR1 ENHRY, CDR2 SYGVKD. The CDR3 covers 12 residues. The CDR3 loop is CAIGPAAGELFF. The CDR3 nucleotides read TGTGCCATCGGGCCAGCTGCCGGGGAGCTGTTTTTT.

The CDR3 DNA reads TGTGCCAGCAGCTTGGCAGGGGACGCCTACGAGCAGTACTTC. Its translation: CASSLAGDAYEQYF. The chain uses TRBV5-4 and TRBJ2-7, with D tentatively TRBD1 (6 bases). The CDR3 has 14 residues. CDR1 is SGHNT, CDR2 YYREEE, per germline (reference sequence). Trimming cost V 0 bases and J 2 bases, with 9 bases left between them.

This clone has just a few counts. This chain joins TRBV7-2 and TRBJ1-2; D may be TRBD1 (5 bases). Germline V lookup: CDR1 SGHTA, CDR2 FQGNSA. This CDR3 spans 15 amino acids. Trimming removed 3 bases from V and 4 bases from J, with 15 bases in between. The CDR3 loop is CASSLQGTPGYGYTF. The DNA for the CDR3 is TGTGCCAGCAGCTTGCAGGGAACCCCAGGCTATGGCTACACCTTC.

This clone was observed a single time. The chain employs TRBV5-1 and TRBJ2-1; D not certain. Trimming stripped 4 bases from V and 7 bases from J, with 15 bases between. The germline CDR1 and CDR2 sequences are SGHRS and YFSETQ. The CDR3 length is 14 residues. The CDR3 loop reads CASSLSNSRNEQFF. The CDR3 DNA reads TGCGCCAGCAGCCTCTCCAACTCACGGAATGAGCAGTTCTTC. Variable domain in full (rest from reference TRBV5-1 and TRBJ2-1): KAGVTQTPRYLIKTRGQQVTLSCSPISGHRSVSWYQQTPGQGLQFLFEYFSETQRNKGNFPGRFSGRQFSNSRSEMNVSTLELGDSALYLCASSLSNSRNEQFFGPGTRLTVL.

The genes are TRBV12-3 or TRBV12-4 and TRBJ1-6; D possibly corresponds to TRBD1 (6 bases). The ends were cut back, 5 bases at V and 7 bases at J, with 6 bases in the middle. This CDR3 region has 12 residues. CDR3 protein: CASSTGNSPLHF. CDR3 in DNA: TGTGCCAGCAGTACAGGGAATTCACCCCTCCACTTT.

The V call is TRBV5-1, the J call TRBJ1-1; 8 bases map to TRBD1. Losses at the gene ends were 4 bases for V and 0 bases for J; bases not matched to a gene: 2. The CDR3 contains 14 residues. Per germline, CDR1 SGHRS and CDR2 YFSETQ. CDR3 bases: TGCGCCAGCAGCATGGACAGGGTGAACACTGAAGCTTTCTTT. As protein: CASSMDRVNTEAFF.

This clone has only a few counts. As DNA, the CDR3 is TGTGCCATCAGTGGGGCCCAGGGGGCGAACACTGAAGCTTTCTTT. It specifies CAISGAQGANTEAFF. The rearrangement links TRBV10-3 to TRBJ1-1, with 8 bases lining up with TRBD1. V was pared by 4 bases and J by 1 base, with 5 bases of the junction left unmatched. The CDR3 spans 15 residues. CDR1 is ENHRY, CDR2 SYGVKD, per germline.